What follows are 30 T cell receptor beta chains derived from one specimen sequenced in a study of glioma-infiltrating T cells. Using RNA template, CDR3s of TCR alpha and beta were amplified with iRepertoire arm-PCR. TCRdb independently ran MiXCR on the multiplex PCR reads; one entry per CDR3 protein. This sample has roughly 4,600 distinct CDR3 sequences, with 20% to 25% found just once. Sequencing was performed on glioma tissue, nonneoplastic brain tissue, or PBMCs (not recorded which). These receptors came from a human donor with low-grade glioma or glioblastoma, undergoing nonglioma brain surgery, or in good health (not recorded which).

By share, this clonotype ranks as medium-sized. CDR3 nucleotide sequence: TGTGCCAGCAGCTCTAGCGGGGGGTATATCGGGCAGTACTTC. Its protein is CASSSSGGYIGQYF. This chain joins TRBV7-2 and TRBJ2-7; 11 bases fit TRBD2. Trimming took 4 bases from V and 9 from J; bases not matched to a gene: 8. Germline values: CDR1 SGHTA, CDR2 FQGNSA. The CDR3 has 14 amino acids.

Within the sample, this clonotype is medium-sized. CDR3 coding DNA: TGTGCCAGCAGCTATCCAGGGGGACAGGGAGGAGGAGAGACCCAGTACTTC. Protein sequence: CASSYPGGQGGGETQYF. The chain joins TRBV28 to TRBJ2-5; TRBD1 matches at 9 bases. Per the germline V gene, CDR1 is MDHEN and CDR2 is SYDVKM. Trimming removed 6 bases from V and 4 bases from J; junction bases left unmatched: 15. This CDR3 contains 17 residues.

By share, this clonotype ranks as medium-sized. The rearrangement links TRBV6-4 to TRBJ1-1; D may be TRBD1 (6 bases). Trimming cost V 6 bases and J 1 base, with 9 bases left between them. The CDR3 loop spans 13 amino acids. Germline CDR1 and CDR2: MRHNA and SNTAGT. For the CDR3, the DNA is TGTGCCAGCAGACAGGGTCCGAACACTGAAGCTTTCTTT. It encodes CASRQGPNTEAFF.

At least ten counts were recorded for this clonotype. The chain employs TRBV4-1 and TRBJ2-1, with TRBD2 identical over 10 bases. This CDR3 comprises 14 residues. Germline V CDR1 and CDR2: MGHRA, YSYEKL. The ends lost 3 bases at V and 9 bases at J; junction bases unmatched: 5. The chain's CDR3 is CASSHTLAGAEQFF. The CDR3 coding sequence is TGCGCCAGCAGCCATACCCTAGCGGGGGCTGAGCAGTTCTTC.

This clonotype was detected many times. The chain combines TRBV5-4 with TRBJ2-2; D is uncertain. CDR1 SGHNT and CDR2 YYREEE come from the germline V gene (reference sequence). V lost 4 bases to trimming and J lost 4 bases, with 11 bases between them. CDR3 size: 14 residues. DNA for the CDR3: TGTGCCAGCAGCACTCTTACAGCCACCGGGGAGCTGTTTTTT. It specifies CASSTLTATGELFF.

This clonotype has at least ten counts. The rearrangement joins TRBV2 to TRBJ2-7, with 8 bases that match TRBD1. The CDR3 length is 13 residues. V lost 9 bases, J lost 3 bases, and 7 bases stayed unmatched. CDR1 is SNHLY, CDR2 FYNNEI, per germline. CDR3 residues: CASGQGLNYEQYV. CDR3 in DNA: TGTGCCAGTGGACAGGGTCTCAACTACGAGCAGTACGTC.

Concerning this clonotype: At one boundary the junction diverges from the germline segment, which might be a read error. V and J are TRBV4-1 and TRBJ1-5; a possible D gene is TRBD1 (6 bases). Germline assignment: CDR1 MGHRA and CDR2 YSYEKL. The CDR3 covers 13 residues. CDR3 coding DNA: TGCGCCAGCAGTCACCCAGGGGTTCAGCCCAAGCATTTT. This sequence encodes CASSHPGVQPKHF.

In its sample, this clonotype ranks as large. This chain uses TRBV27 with TRBJ1-1; TRBD1 might be the D (6 bases). This CDR3 is built from 13 residues. CDR1 MNHEY and CDR2 SMNVEV come from the germline V gene (reference sequence). The V gene lost 3 bases and the J gene lost 5 bases, with 10 bases spanning the gap. CDR3 nucleotides: TGTGCCAGCAGTTTCACCGGACAGACTGAAGCTTTCTTT. Translation gives CASSFTGQTEAFF.

Relative to its sample, this clonotype is medium-sized. The chain uses TRBV20-1 and TRBJ2-5, with a weak D call TRBD1 (5 bases). The CDR3 consists of 11 residues. V gave up 7 bases and J gave up 5 bases, with 11 bases separating them. Per germline, CDR1 DFQATT and CDR2 SNEGSKA (reference sequence). This CDR3 is CSGQLEETQYF. The CDR3 DNA is TGCAGTGGACAGCTAGAGGAGACCCAGTACTTC.

This clonotype was detected many times. This sequence joins TRBV12-3 or TRBV12-4 and TRBJ1-1, with TRBD1 matching over 9 bases. The CDR3 has 14 residues. The V gene end was trimmed by 8 bases and the J gene end by 7 bases; junction bases not matched to a gene: 11. The CDR3 DNA is TGTGCCAGCGGTGCCGGGACAGGGCAAAATGAAGCTTTCTTT. Translating it yields CASGAGTGQNEAFF.

This clonotype is categorized as large. The chain carries TRBV27 and TRBJ1-5; D gene uncertain. Germline V CDR1 and CDR2: MNHEY, SMNVEV (reference sequence). V was pared by 6 bases and J by 8 bases, with 11 bases between. The CDR3 runs 12 residues. CDR3 amino acids: CASSLLGEPQHF. CDR3 coding DNA: TGTGCCAGCAGCCTACTAGGCGAGCCCCAGCATTTT.

This clonotype is judged medium-sized (0.01 to 0.1%). The rearrangement joins TRBV20-1 to TRBJ2-3, with TRBD2 matching over 9 bases. V shed 6 bases, J shed 5 bases, and the junction held 15 bases outside the gene matches. CDR1 DFQATT and CDR2 SNEGSKA come from the germline V gene (reference sequence). The CDR3 loop spans 16 amino acids. The CDR3 reads CSASPPGLAWLDTQYF. In DNA form, the CDR3 reads TGCAGTGCCTCTCCTCCGGGACTAGCTTGGCTAGATACGCAGTATTTT.

This clonotype counts as medium-sized (0.01 to 0.1%). This chain joins TRBV6-1 and TRBJ2-1; no reliable D call. CDR1 and CDR2 from the germline V gene are MNHNS and SASEGT. The CDR3 is 14 residues long. The V end was cut by 6 bases, the J end by 8 bases, with 17 bases between. For the CDR3, the DNA is TGTGCCAGCAGCCACTACGCCAACCCTCATGAGCAGTTCTTC. Translation: CASSHYANPHEQFF.

This clonotype ranks as medium-sized. V and J are TRBV11-2 and TRBJ2-3; 9 bases agree with TRBD2. The CDR3 is made up of 15 amino acids. CDR1 and CDR2 from the germline V gene are SGHAT and FQNNGV. V was clipped by 5 bases and J by 1 base; unmatched bases: 4. The chain's CDR3 is CASSPWTSGTDTQYF. The CDR3 DNA is TGTGCCAGCAGCCCGTGGACTAGCGGCACAGATACGCAGTATTTT.

This clonotype came up a few times. The V and J genes are TRBV29-1 and TRBJ1-2; D might be TRBD1 (5 bases). V lost 7 bases and J 7 bases, leaving 16 bases between the germline ends. The CDR3 consists of 12 residues. Looked up from germline, CDR1 is SQVTM and CDR2 is ANQGSEA. For the CDR3, the DNA is TGCAGCGGTGAGGGGCAGGACCTTGGCTACACCTTC. This gives the protein CSGEGQDLGYTF.

Details on this clonotype: With a much larger clone just one base away, this may be a read error. The chain joins TRBV5-1 to TRBJ2-5; D is perhaps TRBD1 or TRBD2 (5 bases each). Germline V CDR1 and CDR2: SGHRS, YFSETQ. The CDR3 contains 15 residues. CDR3 residues: CASSLGPGQRETQHF. As DNA, the CDR3 is TGCGCCAGCAGCTTGGGGCCGGGGCAACGAGAGACCCAGCACTTC.

In this sample, this clonotype is medium-sized. The gene calls are TRBV20-1 and TRBJ2-1; perhaps TRBD2 as D (6 bases). Germline CDR1 is DFQATT and CDR2 is SNEGSKA (reference sequence). Trimming took off 4 bases at V and 4 bases at J, with 20 bases between the two ends. The CDR3 sequence is 16 residues long. CDR3 loop: CSAITPGERVYNEQFF. As DNA, the CDR3 is TGCAGTGCTATTACCCCGGGGGAGCGGGTATACAATGAGCAGTTCTTC.

By proportion, this clonotype is medium-sized. The J gene is TRBJ1-1, the V gene TRBV7-9; D gene unclear. The V and J ends lost 3 bases and 0 bases respectively, with 2 bases between them. Germline assignment: CDR1 SEHNR and CDR2 FQNEAQ (reference sequence). The CDR3 is 12 amino acids. DNA for the CDR3: TGTGCCAGCAGCTTGATGAACACTGAAGCTTTCTTT. This gives the protein CASSLMNTEAFF.

This clonotype was counted only a few times. J is TRBJ2-5 and V is TRBV5-6; a possible D gene is TRBD2 (5 bases). V was trimmed by 6 bases and J by 1 base, leaving 13 bases between them. This CDR3 is built from 14 residues. Germline V gene data show CDR1 as SGHDT and CDR2 as YYEEEE. DNA of the CDR3: TGTGCCAGCACCCTGACGGGGATCCAAGAGACCCAGTACTTC. This encodes CASTLTGIQETQYF.

In its sample, this clonotype is medium-sized. The V call is TRBV28, the J call TRBJ1-1, with a weak D call TRBD1 (5 bases). Trimming shortened V by 5 bases and J by 2 bases, and 9 bases separated the two germline ends. The CDR3 runs 13 residues. Germline V gives CDR1 MDHEN, CDR2 SYDVKM. The CDR3 nucleotides are TGTGCCAGCAGTGGGGCCCTTAACACTGAAGCTTTCTTT. Its translation is CASSGALNTEAFF.

The rearrangement links TRBV28 to TRBJ1-2; maybe TRBD1 (5 bases). From germline, CDR1 is MDHEN and CDR2 SYDVKM. V lost 8 bases and J lost 2, with 18 bases in between. CDR3 size: 15 residues. The CDR3 DNA follows: TGTGCCAGCGGTCCCTTATTCCGGGACAACTATGGCTACACCTTC. It translates to CASGPLFRDNYGYTF.

This clonotype is categorized as large. The V gene is TRBV27, the J gene TRBJ1-1; perhaps TRBD1 as D (6 bases). The CDR3 contains 14 residues. Germline CDR1 and CDR2: MNHEY and SMNVEV (reference sequence). V shed 6 bases and J shed 2 bases, with 13 bases lying between them. The CDR3 sequence is CASRVTGSNTEAFF. In DNA form, the CDR3 reads TGTGCCAGCAGGGTCACAGGGAGCAACACTGAAGCTTTCTTT.

This clonotype came up a few times. The chain employs TRBV29-1 and TRBJ1-3; TRBD1 matches at 8 bases. The V and J ends lost 7 bases and 2 bases, in that order; junction bases with no gene match: 1. The CDR3 is 12 residues long. In germline, CDR1 is SQVTM, CDR2 ANQGSEA. In DNA, the CDR3 is TGCAGCGCAGGGGGCCCTGGAAACACCATATATTTT. It specifies CSAGGPGNTIYF.

This clonotype occurred a few times. The chain employs TRBV9 and TRBJ2-5; 9 bases are a match to TRBD2. The CDR3 totals 15 residues. Unmatched junction bases numbered 4, after V lost 0 bases and J lost 4 bases. Germline V gene data show CDR1 as SGDLS and CDR2 as YYNGEE. The CDR3 DNA follows: TGTGCCAGCAGCGTAGGCGGGGGGGCCGGAGAGACCCAGTACTTC. Its translation is CASSVGGGAGETQYF.

The V and J genes are TRBV19 and TRBJ1-5; no firm D call. Germline CDR1 LNHDA, CDR2 SQIVND (reference sequence). V lost 5 bases and J lost 0, with 11 bases in between. The CDR3 has 15 amino acids. This CDR3 reads CASSLLAASNQPQHF. Written as DNA, the CDR3 is TGTGCCAGTAGTCTCCTGGCAGCTAGCAATCAGCCCCAGCATTTT. The entire variable domain, with the rest obtained from reference TRBV19 and TRBJ1-5, is as follows: DGGITQSPKYLFRKEGQNVTLSCEQNLNHDAMYWYRQDPGQGLRLIYYSQIVNDFQKGDIAEGYSVSREKKESFPLTVTSAQKNPTAFYLCASSLLAASNQPQHFGDGTRLSIL.

This clonotype was seen at least ten times. This chain's CDR3 is CAISESIRNNEQFF. CDR3 nucleotide sequence: TGTGCCATCAGTGAGTCGATTCGAAACAATGAGCAGTTCTTC. The chain joins TRBV10-3 to TRBJ2-1, with D uncertain. This CDR3 contains 14 residues. V lost 0 bases and J 5 bases, leaving 8 bases between the germline ends. Germline CDR1 is ENHRY and CDR2 is SYGVKD.

Note on this clonotype: Sequence at one end of the junction differs from germline and may be a read error. The CDR3 sequence is CASRLGLNTEASF. CDR3 coding DNA: TGCGCCAGCAGGCTTGGGTTGAACACTGAAGCTTCCTTT. V and J are TRBV2 and TRBJ1-1; D remains ambiguous. Germline loops: CDR1 SNHLY, CDR2 FYNNEI. CDR3 length: 13 residues.

The rearrangement uses TRBV5-6 and TRBJ1-1; TRBD1 might be the D (5 bases). The CDR3 covers 18 residues. V shed 0 bases and J shed 1 base, with 19 bases lying between them. Germline CDR1 is SGHDT and CDR2 is YYEEEE. The CDR3 loop reads CASSLEGRRGYQNTEAFF. CDR3 DNA sequence: TGTGCCAGCAGCTTGGAAGGGAGGAGGGGATATCAGAACACTGAAGCTTTCTTT. Together with reference TRBV5-6 and TRBJ1-1, the CDR3 gives the full variable domain: DAGVTQSPTHLIKTRGQQVTLRCSPKSGHDTVSWYQQALGQGPQFIFQYYEEEERQRGNFPDRFSGHQFPNYSSELNVNALLLGDSALYLCASSLEGRRGYQNTEAFFGQGTRLTVV.

This clonotype was found many times. This chain connects TRBV7-2 to TRBJ1-5, with D unclear. Germline CDR1 and CDR2: SGHTA and FQGNSA. Trimming pared 1 base from V and 0 bases from J, leaving 7 bases between. The CDR3 has 15 residues. The CDR3 loop reads CASSLVGDSNQPQHF. The CDR3 coding sequence is TGTGCCAGCAGCTTAGTTGGGGATAGCAATCAGCCCCAGCATTTT.

This clonotype has ten or more counts. The rearrangement joins TRBV30 to TRBJ1-3; D is perhaps TRBD1 (5 bases). The CDR3 has 15 amino acids. Germline values: CDR1 GTSNPN, CDR2 SVGIG (reference sequence). Trimming pared 3 bases from V and 0 bases from J, leaving 12 bases between. This CDR3 is CAWSLWGLSGNTIYF. Here the CDR3 DNA reads TGTGCCTGGAGCCTGTGGGGCCTCTCTGGAAACACCATATATTTT.